This TCR beta chain was documented in a study of T cell repertoires in aging, cancer and after chemotherapy. Amplification of TCR beta used genomic DNA extracted from peripheral blood. This CDR3 contains 16 residues. Germline-derived CDR1 and CDR2 are PRHDT and FYEKMQ (reference sequence). Study-wide points: Rebound thymic output was suggested by rising median generation probability during chemotherapy in each cancer cohort. Age-matched healthy donors had significantly more diverse, less clonal blood TCR repertoires than untreated cancer patients.

TRB rearrangements spanning V, D and J were amplified using mixed TRB-A/B primers. Each CDR3 protein is one row after TCRdb ran MiXCR on the multiplex PCR reads. The data hold about 4,100 distinct CDR3 sequences, with about a quarter observed a single time. Remarks on this clonotype: Its antigen is not known. Just one base apart from a much larger clone, this may be a read error.

The receptor was isolated from a human donor with a solid tumor. Specimen: blood. V is TRBV13 and J is TRBJ2-1; D remains ambiguous. CDR3 nucleotide sequence: TGTGCCAGCAGCTTAGGCAATTCAGGAACGAACAATAAGCAGTTCTTC. Its translation: CASSLGNSGTNNKQFF.